Below, 4 T cell receptor beta chains from the same sample are listed, as sequenced in a study of T cell responses to AZD1222 COVID-19 vaccine. The method was immunoSEQ multiplex PCR; TCRdb's version includes in-frame clones alone and lacks a portion of them. The profile shows 110,000 or so clones, roughly 88% of them singletons. The starting material was peripheral blood, obtained on day 0 of MenACWY control vaccination. Receptors were obtained from an adult in good health.

The chain is built from TRBV5-6 and TRBJ2-1, with D tentatively TRBD2 (6 bases). Germline CDR1 reads SGHDT; CDR2 reads YYEEEE. Trimming left V 4 bases short and J 2 bases short, with 13 bases between. The CDR3 runs to 15 residues. CDR3 sequence: CASSPAGYTYNEQFF. The CDR3 DNA reads as TGTGCCAGCAGCCCCGCGGGGTACACCTACAATGAGCAGTTCTTC.

The chain recombines TRBV20-1 with TRBJ2-7, with D perhaps TRBD1 or TRBD2 (5 bases each). The CDR3 is 15 amino acids. V lost 3 bases and J 3 bases, leaving 18 bases between the germline ends. Germline assignment: CDR1 DFQATT and CDR2 SNEGSKA (reference sequence). CDR3 sequence: CSASHGDVLIYEQYF. In DNA, the CDR3 is TGCAGTGCTAGTCACGGGGACGTCCTCATCTACGAGCAGTACTTC.

The chain combines TRBV30 with TRBJ1-2; D remains ambiguous. Germline values: CDR1 GTSNPN, CDR2 SVGIG (reference sequence). Between the trimmed V and J ends, which lost 3 bases and 1 base, there was a span of 6 bases. The CDR3 length is 12 residues. The CDR3 region is CAWSYSNYGYTF. CDR3 DNA: TGTGCCTGGAGCTACAGTAACTATGGCTACACCTTC.

V gene TRBV7-9 combines with J gene TRBJ2-5; 10 bases line up with TRBD2. The J segment lost 7 bases and the V segment lost 6 bases, leaving 8 bases of the junction unmatched. Germline CDR1 is SEHNR and CDR2 is FQNEAQ (reference sequence). The CDR3 length is 14 residues. The CDR3 DNA reads TGTGCCAGCAGTCCTCGGACTAGCGGAACGACCCAGTACTTC. Protein product: CASSPRTSGTTQYF.